This T cell receptor (beta chain) was sequenced in a study of blood T cell repertoires in COVID-19. The V gene lost 5 bases and the J gene lost 0 bases, with 13 bases spanning the gap. This CDR3 is built from 15 residues. The germline CDR1 and CDR2 sequences are MNHEY and SMNVEV (reference sequence). Original processing methods: Estimation of nucleated cell counts relied on the amplification of reference gene primers. The protocol was immunoSEQ multiplex PCR, while the TCRdb copy is restricted to in-frame clones and leaves out a portion. That table supplies the V and J calls and clone size; D and trimming were determined from the DNA. The profile shows 65,000 to 95,000 clones, around 82% of them singletons. Patients at the Seattle site were enrolled during active infection and followed longitudinally.

Sequenced input: peripheral blood. The sequence was obtained from a man between 60 and 75 years old with COVID-19, enrolled during active disease. The chain employs TRBV27 and TRBJ1-1; perhaps TRBD1 as D (5 bases). CDR3 bases: TGTGCCAGCAGTCCCTCGACAGTCATGAACACTGAAGCTTTCTTT. It encodes CASSPSTVMNTEAFF.